These 11 T cell receptor beta chains came from one sample sequenced in a study of T cells in localized non-small cell lung cancer (dated by TCRdb to about 2020). The receptor library was made with the immunoSEQ multiplex PCR assay. This immuneACCESS table, as held by TCRdb, lists in-frame sequences with V and J called but not all clones. Of the missing ones, under half trace to an unresolved V gene in checked studies; the others have no known cause. The sample yields about 2,000 clones; 20% to 30% were counted once. 12% to 15% of the sample is in the top ten clones. The source material was normal lung tissue next to the tumor, sampled before any cancer treatment. The receptors derive from a woman aged 40-69 years with stage I lung adenocarcinoma.

This clone was seen only a few times. This chain links TRBV30 with TRBJ1-1; a weak D match, TRBD1 (5 bases). Trimming left V 5 bases short and J 3 bases short, with 22 bases between. Germline V CDR1 and CDR2: GTSNPN, SVGIG (reference sequence). The CDR3 is 16 amino acids. CDR3 sequence reads: CAWAKGSGLFDTEAFF. The CDR3 DNA is TGTGCCTGGGCGAAGGGGTCGGGGCTTTTCGACACTGAAGCTTTCTTT.

In its sample, this clone was seen a few times. This chain links TRBV28 with TRBJ2-3; tentative D call: TRBD2 (5 bases). The CDR3 has 14 residues. Trimming took off 5 bases at V and 2 bases at J, with 11 bases between the two ends. Germline V CDR1 and CDR2: MDHEN, SYDVKM. In DNA form, the CDR3 reads TGTGCCAGCAGTCCCGGGATCTACACAGATACGCAGTATTTT. Protein sequence: CASSPGIYTDTQYF.

Here the CDR3 reads CAWSMAGADEQYF. The CDR3 DNA reads TGTGCCTGGAGCATGGCGGGAGCTGACGAGCAGTACTTC. The V and J genes are TRBV30 and TRBJ2-7, with 7 bases that match TRBD2. V trimming: 3 bases; J trimming: 5 bases; junction bases outside the gene matches: 7. This CDR3 is built from 13 residues. Per germline, CDR1 GTSNPN and CDR2 SVGIG (reference sequence).

This chain links TRBV29-1 with TRBJ2-7; D is uncertain. This CDR3 region has 15 residues. Germline values: CDR1 SQVTM, CDR2 ANQGSEA. Deletions cut 0 bases from V and 3 bases from J, with 15 bases between. The DNA for the CDR3 is TGCAGCGTTGAAGATATTAAAGGGCTTAGCTACGAGCAGTACTTC. Translated: CSVEDIKGLSYEQYF.

The chain carries TRBV18 and TRBJ2-1; TRBD2 matches at 9 bases. This CDR3 region has 16 residues. V was pared by 3 bases and J by 6 bases, with 9 bases of the junction left unmatched. CDR1 KGHSH and CDR2 LQKENI come from the germline V gene. CDR3 region: CASSPPGTSNINEQFF. The CDR3 DNA follows: TGTGCCAGCTCACCCCCCGGGACTAGCAATATCAATGAGCAGTTCTTC.

The chain carries TRBV28 and TRBJ1-5; 11 nucleotides line up with TRBD1. The V gene's germline CDR1 is MDHEN and CDR2 SYDVKM. V dropped 6 bases and J dropped 6; count of bases not matched to a gene: 7. The CDR3 extends over 15 amino acids. The CDR3 nucleotides read TGTGCCAGCAGCTCCGGGACAGGGGGTCGTCAGCCCCAGCATTTT. Encoded protein: CASSSGTGGRQPQHF.

This clone was detected a few times. At one of its ends the junction is not consistent with the germline gene, which may arise from a read error. The chain is built from TRBV6-1 and TRBJ1-5, with D tentatively TRBD1 (5 bases). CDR3 length: 14 residues. Germline V gives CDR1 MNHNS, CDR2 SASEGT. CDR3 amino acids: CAISEGHNNQPQHF. Written as DNA, the CDR3 is TGTGCCATCAGTGAAGGACATAACAATCAGCCCCAGCATTTT.

The chain uses TRBV15 and TRBJ2-1; 9 nucleotides agree with TRBD2. CDR3 length: 15 residues. Per germline, CDR1 LNHNV and CDR2 YYDKDF (reference sequence). V trimming: 2 bases; J trimming: 5 bases; junction bases outside the gene matches: 4. The CDR3 nucleotides read TGTGCCACCAGCAGACTTAGCGGGGGCAACAATGAGCAGTTCTTC. Protein: CATSRLSGGNNEQFF.

The chain combines TRBV9 with TRBJ1-1, with TRBD1 matching over 7 bases. V was clipped by 7 bases and J by 10 bases; unmatched bases: 13. Germline CDR1 and CDR2: SGDLS and YYNGEE. This CDR3 is 13 amino acids long. The CDR3 reads CASGPTGAVGAFF. CDR3 nucleotide sequence: TGTGCCAGCGGACCTACAGGGGCCGTCGGAGCTTTCTTT.

The table lists this clone with a few counts. The chain has TRBV19 and TRBJ2-7; 9 positions agree with TRBD2. Per germline, CDR1 LNHDA and CDR2 SQIVND (reference sequence). V was clipped by 5 bases and J by 4 bases; unmatched bases: 6. The CDR3 length is 14 residues. The CDR3 nucleotides are TGTGCCAGTAGTCCGGGACTAGCTGGGTACGAGCAGTACTTC. Translating it yields CASSPGLAGYEQYF.

This clone was detected a few times. This chain links TRBV11-3 with TRBJ2-7; 7 bases fit TRBD1. Per germline, CDR1 SGHNT and CDR2 YENEEA. V was pared by 1 base and J by 5 bases, with 5 bases of the junction left unmatched. The CDR3 is 14 residues long. For the CDR3, the DNA is TGTGCCAGCAGCTTAGGACAGGGTATCGACGAGCAGTACTTC. This sequence encodes CASSLGQGIDEQYF.